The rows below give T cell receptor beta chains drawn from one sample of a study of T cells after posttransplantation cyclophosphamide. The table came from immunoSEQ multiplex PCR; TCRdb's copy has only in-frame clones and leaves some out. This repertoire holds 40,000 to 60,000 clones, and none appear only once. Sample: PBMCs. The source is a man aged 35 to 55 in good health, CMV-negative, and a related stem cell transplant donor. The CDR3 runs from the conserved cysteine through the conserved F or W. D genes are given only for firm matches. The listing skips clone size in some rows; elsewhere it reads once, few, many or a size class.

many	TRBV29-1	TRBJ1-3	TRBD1	CSVEDRTGSGNTIYF	TGCAGCGTTGAAGATCGGACAGGCTCTGGAAACACCATATATTTT
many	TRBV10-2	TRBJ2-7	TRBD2	CASNQREVPYEQYF	TGCGCCAGCAATCAGCGGGAGGTTCCCTACGAGCAGTACTTC
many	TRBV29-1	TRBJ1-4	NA	CSVSIATNEKLFF	TGCAGCGTTTCTATAGCAACTAATGAAAAACTGTTTTTT
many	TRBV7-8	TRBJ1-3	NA	CASSLSRNSGNTIYF	TGTGCCAGCAGCTTATCCCGTAACTCTGGAAACACCATATATTTT
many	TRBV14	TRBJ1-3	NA	CASSQDHSGNTIYF	TGTGCCAGCAGCCAAGATCACTCTGGAAACACCATATATTTT
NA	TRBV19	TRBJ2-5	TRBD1	CASSIGTGEETQYF	TGTGCCAGTAGTATAGGGACAGGGGAAGAGACCCAGTACTTC
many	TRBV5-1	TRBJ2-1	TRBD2	CASSLAPSGREYNEQFF	TGCGCCAGCAGCTTGGCGCCTAGCGGGAGGGAGTACAATGAGCAGTTCTTC
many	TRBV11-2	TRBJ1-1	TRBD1	CASTPGGTEAFF	TGTGCCAGCACCCCAGGGGGGACTGAAGCTTTCTTT
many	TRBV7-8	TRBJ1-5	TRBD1	CASSLALGQGIYSNQPQHF	TGTGCCAGCAGCTTAGCGCTTGGACAGGGGATTTATAGCAATCAGCCCCAGCATTTT
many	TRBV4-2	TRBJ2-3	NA	CASSQDRGGGGNPTDTQYF	TGTGCCAGCAGCCAAGATCGTGGCGGAGGCGGGAATCCCACAGATACGCAGTATTTT
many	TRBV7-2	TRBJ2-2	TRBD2	CASSSQPGLAGGGELFF	TGTGCCAGCAGCTCGCAACCGGGACTAGCGGGGGGCGGGGAGCTGTTTTTT
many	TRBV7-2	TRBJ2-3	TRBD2	CASSASAGAVADTQYF	TGTGCCAGCAGCGCCAGTGCGGGAGCTGTCGCAGATACGCAGTATTTT
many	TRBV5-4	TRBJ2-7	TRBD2	CASRGTSGPLGEQYF	TGTGCCAGCCGTGGGACTAGCGGACCTTTGGGAGAGCAGTACTTC
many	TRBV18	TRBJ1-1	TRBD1	CASSPRTGKDTEAFF	TGTGCCAGCTCACCGCGGACAGGGAAGGACACTGAAGCTTTCTTT
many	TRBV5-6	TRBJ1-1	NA	CASSWRYRTANTEAFF	TGTGCCAGCAGCTGGAGGTATCGGACAGCTAACACTGAAGCTTTCTTT
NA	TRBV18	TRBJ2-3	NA	CASSPQISTDTQYF	TGTGCCAGCTCACCTCAAATTAGCACAGATACGCAGTATTTT
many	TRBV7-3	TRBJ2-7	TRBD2	CASSLTPLAGTYEQYF	TGTGCCAGCAGCTTAACCCCGCTAGCGGGGACCTACGAGCAGTACTTC
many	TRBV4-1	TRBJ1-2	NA	CASSQDPTGAYGYTF	TGCGCCAGCAGCCAAGATCCGACAGGAGCCTATGGCTACACCTTC
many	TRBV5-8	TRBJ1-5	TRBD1	CASSPTGGGNQPQHF	TGTGCCAGCAGCCCGACAGGGGGAGGCAATCAGCCCCAGCATTTT
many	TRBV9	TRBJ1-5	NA	CASSVGAGIRPQHF	TGTGCCAGCAGCGTAGGAGCAGGCATAAGGCCCCAGCATTTT
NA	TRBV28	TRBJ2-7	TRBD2	CASIPAGLAVYEQYF	TGTGCCAGCATCCCCGCGGGACTAGCGGTTTACGAGCAGTACTTC
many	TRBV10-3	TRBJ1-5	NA	CATNRGATDQPQHF	TGTGCCACCAATCGGGGGGCAACTGATCAGCCCCAGCATTTT
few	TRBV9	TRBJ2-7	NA	CASSESEGVYYEQYF	TGTGCCAGCAGCGAGAGTGAAGGGGTCTATTACGAGCAGTACTTC
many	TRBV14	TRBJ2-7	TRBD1	CASSQRTGTHEQYF	TGTGCCAGCAGCCAGAGGACAGGGACGCACGAGCAGTACTTC
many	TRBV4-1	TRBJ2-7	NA	CASSLSQAYEQYF	TGCGCCAGCAGCCTTTCACAGGCGTACGAGCAGTACTTC
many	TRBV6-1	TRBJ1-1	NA	CASSETLGGYTEAFF	TGTGCCAGCAGTGAAACCCTTGGGGGGTACACTGAAGCTTTCTTT
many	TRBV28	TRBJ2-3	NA	CASSLRRDTQYF	TGTGCCAGCAGTTTACGGAGGGACACGCAGTATTTT
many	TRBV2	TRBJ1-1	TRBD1	CASPRRQGRMNTEAFF	TGTGCCAGCCCCCGCAGACAGGGCCGTATGAACACTGAAGCTTTCTTT
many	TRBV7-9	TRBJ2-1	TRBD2	CASTSELASLTEQFF	TGTGCCAGCACCTCGGAACTAGCGAGCTTGACCGAGCAGTTCTTC
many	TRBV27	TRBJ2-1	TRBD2	CASSPRSGRSNEQFF	TGTGCCAGCAGCCCCCGTAGCGGGAGGTCCAATGAGCAGTTCTTC
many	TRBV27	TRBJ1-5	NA	CASSPTGGIIGNQPQHF	TGTGCCAGCAGCCCCACCGGGGGGATTATCGGCAATCAGCCCCAGCATTTT
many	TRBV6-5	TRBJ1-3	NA	CASSYGVRGTIYF	TGTGCCAGCAGTTATGGGGTTCGGGGTACCATATATTTT
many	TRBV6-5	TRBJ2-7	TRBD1	CASHRDRTYEQYF	TGTGCCAGCCACCGGGACAGGACCTACGAGCAGTACTTC
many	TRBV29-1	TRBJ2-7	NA	CSVEVGARPYEQYF	TGCAGCGTTGAAGTGGGAGCTCGTCCCTACGAGCAGTACTTC
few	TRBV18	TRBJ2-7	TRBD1	CASSPLDRAAYEQYF	TGTGCCAGCTCACCTCTGGACAGGGCCGCCTACGAGCAGTACTTC
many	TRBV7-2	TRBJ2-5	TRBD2	CASSFDAGVTETQYF	TGTGCCAGCAGCTTTGACGCGGGAGTGACGGAGACCCAGTACTTC
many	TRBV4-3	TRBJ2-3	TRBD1	CASSQEWTGKGTDTQYF	TGCGCCAGCAGCCAAGAGTGGACAGGGAAGGGCACAGATACGCAGTATTTT
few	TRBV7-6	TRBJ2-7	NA	CASSLLDGTYEQYF	TGTGCCAGCAGCCTTTTGGACGGGACCTACGAGCAGTACTTC
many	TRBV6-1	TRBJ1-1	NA	CASGIVGQLNTEAFF	TGTGCCAGTGGAATCGTAGGACAGTTGAACACTGAAGCTTTCTTT
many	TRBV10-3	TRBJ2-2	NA	CAISDRRFNTGELFF	TGTGCCATCAGTGATCGGCGGTTTAACACCGGGGAGCTGTTTTTT
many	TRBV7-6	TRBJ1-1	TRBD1	CASSLGPDRGNTEAFF	TGTGCCAGCAGCTTGGGGCCGGACAGGGGTAACACTGAAGCTTTCTTT
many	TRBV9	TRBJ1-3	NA	CASSGGLDFGGNTIYF	TGTGCCAGCAGCGGAGGCCTGGATTTCGGTGGAAACACCATATATTTT